This T cell receptor beta chain was captured by sequencing in a study of OX40 agonist ivuxolimab in advanced cancers. Turning to the study itself: Patients were infused with ivuxolimab every 2 weeks at 0.01 to 10 mg/kg. Patients with hepatocellular carcinoma, melanoma, renal cell or head and neck cancer made up the dose-escalation patients. Study-level results: Both blood CD4+ and CD8+ T cells showed clonal growth by week 6 at 0.1 to 3.0 mg/kg. In a subset of nonresponders, normalized T-cell clonal expansion was also low.

This clone was picked up one time. No antigen is known for it. Sequenced by immunoSEQ multiplex PCR; TCRdb stores in-frame clones only, minus some. This table has fewer than 60,000 clones, about three quarters appearing once. The source is an adult with an advanced solid tumor such as melanoma, head and neck, liver or kidney cancer. The sequencing used CD4+ or CD8+ T cells sorted from blood, collected in a trial of the OX40 agonist ivuxolimab.

CDR3 bases: TGTGCCAGTAGTATACGACAGGGAGGAACTGAAGCTTTCTTT. Amino acid sequence: CASSIRQGGTEAFF. The J gene is TRBJ1-1, the V gene TRBV19, with 7 bases matching TRBD1. This CDR3 is built from 14 residues. Germline V CDR1 and CDR2: LNHDA, SQIVND (reference sequence). The J segment lost 5 bases and the V segment lost 2 bases, leaving 5 bases of the junction unmatched.